A selection of T cell receptor beta chains follows, all from one sample in a study of OX40 agonist ivuxolimab in advanced cancers. TCRdb's copy holds only in-frame clones and misses some; the assay was immunoSEQ multiplex PCR. The repertoire consists of about 73,000 clones, with roughly 90% occurring once and the leading ten covering roughly a tenth. The sequencing here drew on CD4+ or CD8+ T cells sorted from blood, taken in a trial of the OX40 agonist ivuxolimab. Every receptor here comes from an adult with an advanced solid tumor such as melanoma, head and neck, liver or kidney cancer. Each CDR3 is given without its conserved first and last residue. Each record gives: CDR3 protein, CDR3 length, J gene, D gene, V gene. D genes are given only for firm matches.

ASSQGPSLNTEAF,13,TRBJ1-1,.,TRBV4-1
ATSTLTEGRYEQY,13,TRBJ2-7,.,TRBV15
AITEGGTEAF,10,TRBJ1-1,.,TRBV10-3
ASSSRPEGQISGYT,14,TRBJ1-2,.,TRBV7-9
ASRPGQSNTEAF,12,TRBJ1-1,TRBD1,TRBV10-1
ASTLDRGGYGYT,12,TRBJ1-2,TRBD1,TRBV9
ASSLLDFNEQF,11,TRBJ2-1,.,TRBV7-2
DTKAPIPGTANSPLH,15,TRBJ1-6,TRBD1,TRBV19
ASSFHRGLGYEQY,13,TRBJ2-7,TRBD1,TRBV11-2
ASSRDSPNTEAF,12,TRBJ1-1,TRBD1,TRBV4-1
ASSESANTEAF,11,TRBJ1-1,.,TRBV19
ASSPPLDRGITEAF,14,TRBJ1-1,TRBD1,TRBV14
ASSDTMYQPQH,11,TRBJ1-5,.,TRBV6-5
STPRGTEAF,9,TRBJ1-1,.,TRBV20-1
AARANTEAF,9,TRBJ1-1,.,TRBV30
ASSLVSTDTQY,11,TRBJ2-3,.,TRBV7-2
ASSSSFYQGELGNEQF,16,TRBJ2-1,TRBD1,TRBV2
ASTPQPNTGELF,12,TRBJ2-2,.,TRBV6-4
ASSDSKGAHTDTQY,14,TRBJ2-3,TRBD1,TRBV6-4
ASSFGTDNSPLH,12,TRBJ1-6,TRBD1,TRBV7-2
ASSQESGGSYNEQF,14,TRBJ2-1,TRBD2,TRBV4-3
ASSQGRGGDTQY,12,TRBJ2-3,.,TRBV4-1
ASSYAGYNEQF,11,TRBJ2-1,.,TRBV7-2
ASSEAHRGYQPQH,13,TRBJ1-5,TRBD1,TRBV2
ASSVESGGADTQY,13,TRBJ2-3,.,TRBV9
ASSEFRGAGEQY,12,TRBJ2-7,.,TRBV6-1
ASSLWEDQPQH,11,TRBJ1-5,.,TRBV27
ASSFGQGNQPQH,12,TRBJ1-5,TRBD1,TRBV5-6
ASSFGDRYSNQPQH,14,TRBJ1-5,TRBD1,TRBV7-2
ASSLWGLAGDNEQF,14,TRBJ2-1,TRBD2,TRBV7-8
ASSLVTGTYNEQF,13,TRBJ2-1,.,TRBV11-2
ASRISNRGNPEAF,13,TRBJ1-1,TRBD1,TRBV27
ASSLVGGYSNQPQH,14,TRBJ1-5,.,TRBV5-1
AISETGYTEAF,11,TRBJ1-1,.,TRBV10-3
ASSSQGLNEKLF,12,TRBJ1-4,.,TRBV27
SVEGGANTEAF,11,TRBJ1-1,.,TRBV29-1
ASRTLLDLRGEQY,13,TRBJ2-5,.,TRBV27
ASSAGLAGEADTQY,14,TRBJ2-3,TRBD2,TRBV6-1
ASTQTGAEKLF,11,TRBJ1-4,TRBD1,TRBV11-2
ASSYSKTGQDGYT,13,TRBJ1-2,TRBD1,TRBV6-5
AISEWQEGAYGYT,13,TRBJ1-2,TRBD1,TRBV10-3